The 30 T cell receptor beta chains listed next were all sequenced from one sample in a study of post-analysis software for immune sequencing data. Points from the study as a whole: In patients, TRBV5-6, TRBV5-1 and TRBV20-1 belonged to roughly five TRBV segments found more frequently than in controls.

These TCRs are of unknown antigen specificity. Libraries were made from TCR beta cDNA, and they carried unique molecular identifiers. Via MiXCR, TCRdb re-called the PCR reads, giving one row per CDR3 protein. Among under 900,000 distinct CDR3 sequences listed, around 53% were seen once. The sequenced sample was blood. The source of these receptors is a girl aged 10-17 years with multiple sclerosis.

The chain uses TRBV5-1 and TRBJ2-1, with D perhaps TRBD1 (5 bases). The CDR3 extends over 14 amino acids. Trimming took 0 bases from V and 6 from J, leaving 10 bases between them. Germline V gene data show CDR1 as SGHRS and CDR2 as YFSETQ. CDR3 protein: CASSLAGKTNEQFF. The DNA for the CDR3 is TGCGCCAGCAGCTTGGCAGGGAAGACCAATGAGCAGTTCTTC.

The rearrangement uses TRBV20-1 and TRBJ2-5; D remains unclear. The CDR3 totals 13 residues. Deletions cut 3 bases from V and 3 bases from J, with 11 bases between. Per germline, CDR1 DFQATT and CDR2 SNEGSKA (reference sequence). CDR3 in amino acids: CSARERIKETQYF. The CDR3 DNA reads TGCAGTGCTAGGGAGAGGATCAAAGAGACCCAGTACTTC.

This clonotype appeared a few times. One junction end disagrees with the germline gene, perhaps due to a read error. V is TRBV29-1 and J is TRBJ1-2, with D unresolved. Germline values: CDR1 SQVTM, CDR2 ANQGSEA. CDR3 size: 13 residues. The CDR3 protein is CSATRDPNYGYTF. For the CDR3, the DNA is TGCAGCGCCACCCGGGATCCTAATTATGGCTACACCTTC.

The chain joins TRBV7-2 to TRBJ2-7, with TRBD1 as a possible D gene (5 bases). Trimming left V 7 bases short and J 7 bases short, with 20 bases between. Germline V gene lookup returns CDR1 SGHTA and CDR2 FQGNSA. The CDR3 is 14 residues long. In nucleotides, the CDR3 is TGTGCCAGCAACGGGTGGGGCGGTCGAACTGAGCAGTACTTC. Its protein is CASNGWGGRTEQYF.

This sequence joins TRBV2 and TRBJ2-3; possible D gene TRBD2, 6 bases. The V end lost 2 bases, the J end lost 2 bases, and 11 bases lay between the germline ends. This CDR3 spans 15 amino acids. Germline lookup yields CDR1 SNHLY and CDR2 FYNNEI. CDR3: CASSEYQGLTDTQYF. In DNA, the CDR3 is TGTGCCAGCAGTGAATACCAGGGACTCACAGATACGCAGTATTTT.

This chain links TRBV7-9 with TRBJ2-4, with 11 bases fitting TRBD2. The germline gives CDR1 SEHNR, CDR2 FQNEAQ (reference sequence). This CDR3 contains 16 residues. The V and J ends lost 4 bases and 7 bases, in that order; junction bases with no gene match: 9. This CDR3 is CASSSLAGGFGNIQYF. The CDR3, as DNA: TGTGCCAGCAGCTCCCTAGCGGGAGGTTTTGGGAACATTCAGTACTTC.

V gene TRBV7-3 combines with J gene TRBJ2-3, with D tentatively TRBD1 (7 bases). Germline V lookup: CDR1 SGHTA, CDR2 FQGTGA. V shed 2 bases and J shed 3 bases, with 15 bases lying between them. This CDR3 comprises 16 residues. The CDR3: CASSLGGGAGTDTQYF. The DNA for the CDR3 is TGTGCCAGCAGCTTAGGAGGGGGCGCGGGAACAGATACGCAGTATTTT. Full variable domain (missing parts from reference TRBV7-3 and TRBJ2-3): GAGVSQTPSNKVTEKGKYVELRCDPISGHTALYWYRQSLGQGPEFLIYFQGTGAADDSGLPNDRFFAVRPEGSVSTLKIQRTERGDSAVYLCASSLGGGAGTDTQYFGPGTRLTVL.

The chain joins TRBV10-3 to TRBJ1-1; 7 bases are a match to TRBD1. The CDR3 extends over 12 amino acids. Germline V gene lookup returns CDR1 ENHRY and CDR2 SYGVKD. V lost 6 bases, J lost 5 bases, and 3 bases stayed unmatched. CDR3: CAIRPGGTEAFF. The CDR3 DNA sequence: TGTGCCATCAGACCAGGGGGGACTGAAGCTTTCTTT.

The chain uses TRBV29-1 and TRBJ2-7, with TRBD1 matching over 9 bases. The J segment lost 3 bases and the V segment lost 7 bases, leaving 7 bases of the junction unmatched. Germline-derived CDR1 and CDR2 are SQVTM and ANQGSEA. The CDR3 has 13 amino acids. This CDR3 is CSAGDREDYEQYF. The CDR3 DNA reads as TGCAGCGCCGGGGACAGGGAAGACTACGAGCAGTACTTC.

The chain is built from TRBV5-1 and TRBJ2-5, with 13 bases fitting TRBD2. After removal of 0 bases from V and 6 bases from J, the junction contained 5 bases not matched to a gene. Germline V gene data show CDR1 as SGHRS and CDR2 as YFSETQ. The CDR3 runs to 16 residues. The DNA of the CDR3 is TGCGCCAGCAGCTTGGAACTAGCGGGAGGGCCGAAGACCCAGTACTTC. The encoded protein is CASSLELAGGPKTQYF.

The chain couples TRBV6-5 to TRBJ2-5; TRBD2 matches 10 bases. After removal of 7 bases from V and 3 bases from J, the junction contained 2 bases not matched to a gene. From germline, CDR1 is MNHEY and CDR2 SVGAGI. The length of the CDR3 is 13 residues. The CDR3 protein is CASTGLAEETQYF. For the CDR3, the DNA is TGTGCCAGCACCGGACTAGCGGAAGAGACCCAGTACTTC.

This clonotype was seen a handful of times. The chain carries TRBV5-1 and TRBJ1-5; TRBD1 aligns across 9 bases. The V gene's germline CDR1 is SGHRS and CDR2 YFSETQ. This CDR3 region has 18 residues. Trimming removed 4 bases from V and 0 bases from J; junction bases left unmatched: 11. The CDR3 loop is CASSIGPGQGYSNQPQHF. As DNA, the CDR3 is TGCGCCAGCAGCATTGGCCCGGGACAGGGCTATAGCAATCAGCCCCAGCATTTT.

The chain links TRBV6-1 to TRBJ1-1; 7 bases line up with TRBD1. V was pared by 8 bases and J by 4 bases, with 13 bases of the junction left unmatched. From germline, CDR1 is MNHNS and CDR2 SASEGT. The CDR3 extends over 15 amino acids. This chain's CDR3 is CASRAQQGSGTEAFF. CDR3 bases: TGTGCCAGCCGGGCTCAACAGGGGAGTGGCACTGAAGCTTTCTTT.

The chain uses TRBV9 and TRBJ2-1; D is undetermined. Germline V CDR1 and CDR2: SGDLS, YYNGEE. There are 15 residues in the CDR3. Trimming stripped 0 bases from V and 4 bases from J, with 11 bases between. Here the CDR3 reads CASSVGYYQYNEQFF. The CDR3 coding sequence is TGTGCCAGCAGCGTAGGGTATTACCAATACAATGAGCAGTTCTTC.

The rearrangement uses TRBV21-1 and TRBJ1-2; the table's D call, TRBD1, was not checked against the DNA. TRBV21-1 is deemed a pseudogene. The CDR3 is made up of 15 amino acids. In DNA, the CDR3 is TGTGCCAGCACCCTCAACAGGGTAGTTCTCCTAAGCTACACCTTC. Translating gives CASTLNRVVLLSYTF.

This rearrangement joins TRBV10-3 to TRBJ2-1; D assignment may be TRBD1 or TRBD2 (5 bases each). The CDR3 covers 14 residues. The ends were cut back, 2 bases at V and 6 bases at J, with 11 bases in the middle. Germline lookup yields CDR1 ENHRY and CDR2 SYGVKD. CDR3 sequence reads: CAISETRGANEQFF. The CDR3 region has the DNA TGTGCCATCAGTGAGACGAGAGGGGCCAATGAGCAGTTCTTC.

The V gene is TRBV6-1, the J gene TRBJ1-2; D is possibly TRBD1 (6 bases). Germline assignment: CDR1 MNHNS and CDR2 SASEGT. This CDR3 has 17 residues. The V end lost 4 bases, the J end lost 1 base, and 19 bases lay between the germline ends. The CDR3 DNA reads TGTGCCAGCAGTGCGCAGGGGCGATCCCCCTTTAACTATGGCTACACCTTC. Translating it yields CASSAQGRSPFNYGYTF.

The sample holds a few counts of this clonotype. The chain couples TRBV5-5 to TRBJ2-1; maybe TRBD1 (5 bases). Germline assignment: CDR1 SGHKS and CDR2 YYEKEE (reference sequence). The CDR3 is 16 amino acids. V lost 2 bases and J lost 0, with 12 bases in between. The CDR3: CASSFPGQSSYNEQFF. The CDR3 DNA follows: TGTGCCAGCAGCTTTCCAGGGCAATCCTCCTACAATGAGCAGTTCTTC.

This clonotype was seen more than once but under ten times. This chain links TRBV6-5 with TRBJ2-5; D is possibly TRBD2 (7 bases). The J call may be in error: the DNA end matches TRBJ2-7 better. The CDR3 consists of 17 residues. CDR1 is MNHEY, CDR2 SVGAGI, per germline. The CDR3 is CASSYLGGVSTSYEQYF. As DNA, the CDR3 is TGTGCCAGCAGTTACTTAGGGGGGGTCTCAACGTCCTACGAGCAGTACTTC.

This clonotype has more than one count but fewer than ten. V and J are TRBV20-1 and TRBJ2-1; 9 nucleotides align to TRBD1. V lost 6 bases and J lost 7; bases outside the gene matches: 7. The CDR3 spans 13 residues. CDR1 DFQATT and CDR2 SNEGSKA come from the germline V gene (reference sequence). CDR3 region: CSAIQGAQNEQFF. CDR3 bases: TGCAGTGCCATACAGGGGGCCCAAAATGAGCAGTTCTTC.

CDR3 residues: CSAHLLAGGKGEQYF. CDR3 coding DNA: TGCAGTGCGCACCTACTAGCGGGAGGGAAAGGCGAGCAGTACTTC. The V gene is TRBV20-1, the J gene TRBJ2-7; TRBD2 aligns across 13 bases. After removal of 6 bases from V and 6 bases from J, the junction contained 11 bases not matched to a gene. Germline loops: CDR1 DFQATT, CDR2 SNEGSKA (reference sequence). The CDR3 runs to 15 residues.

This chain uses TRBV12-3 or TRBV12-4 with TRBJ1-1, with a tentative D call TRBD1 (5 bases). The CDR3 extends over 15 amino acids. The ends were cut back, 5 bases at V and 11 bases at J, with 24 bases in the middle. CDR3 DNA: TGTGCCAGCAGTCCCTCATCTCGACCGGGACTAGAGGCTTTCTTT. Translation: CASSPSSRPGLEAFF.

V usage is TRBV9 and J usage is TRBJ1-1, with D unresolved. Deletions cut 0 bases from V and 5 bases from J, with 17 bases between. This CDR3 has 16 residues. The germline V gene has CDR1 SGDLS and CDR2 YYNGEE. CDR3 coding DNA: TGTGCCAGCAGCGTAGGGTCGATCGACGGAAGTACTGAAGCTTTCTTT. This codes for CASSVGSIDGSTEAFF.

This clonotype was observed a few times. This sequence joins TRBV20-1 and TRBJ1-2; TRBD1 matches 12 bases. The CDR3 is made up of 14 amino acids. V shed 5 bases, J shed 4 bases, and the junction held 5 bases outside the gene matches. Germline CDR1 DFQATT, CDR2 SNEGSKA (reference sequence). The CDR3 nucleotides are TGCAGTGCTCTACCGGGACAGGGGGCCTATGGCTACACCTTC. Protein product: CSALPGQGAYGYTF.

The rearrangement joins TRBV20-1 to TRBJ2-1; the D is unclear. V was clipped by 5 bases and J by 1 base, with 12 bases between them. CDR1 DFQATT and CDR2 SNEGSKA come from the germline V gene (reference sequence). The CDR3 totals 14 residues. The CDR3 region has the DNA TGCAGTGCTTACTATTACGGTTCCTACAATGAGCAGTTCTTC. Translating it yields CSAYYYGSYNEQFF.

In regard to this clonotype: A read error may account for a junction end that differs from germline. The V gene is TRBV7-9, the J gene TRBJ1-2; D unresolved. CDR1 is SEHNR, CDR2 FQNEAQ, per germline (reference sequence). This CDR3 spans 12 amino acids. CDR3 nucleotide sequence: TGTGCCAGCAGCTTAGAGATCTATGGCCACACCTTC. This encodes CASSLEIYGHTF.

The V call is TRBV3-1, the J call TRBJ2-5; 14 bases agree with TRBD2. Trimming took 7 bases from V and 11 from J; bases not matched to a gene: 18. CDR3 length equals 17 residues. Looked up from germline, CDR1 is LGHDT and CDR2 is YNNKEL (reference sequence). The CDR3 sequence is CASIPTGTSGRHGEQYF. The CDR3 DNA sequence: TGTGCCAGCATCCCGACGGGGACTAGCGGGAGACATGGTGAGCAGTACTTC.

The V gene is TRBV2, the J gene TRBJ2-1; 9 nucleotides align to TRBD1. V lost 5 bases to trimming and J lost 15 bases; unmatched junction nucleotides: 8. The CDR3 runs 12 residues. The germline V gene has CDR1 SNHLY and CDR2 FYNNEI. CDR3 DNA: TGTGCCAGCAGTTCAACAGGGGGCGCGGGGTTCTTC. The encoded protein is CASSSTGGAGFF.

The CDR3 loop reads CASSLGSGASYNEQFF. CDR3 sequence (DNA): TGCGCCAGCAGCTTGGGTAGCGGGGCCTCCTACAATGAGCAGTTCTTC. This chain links TRBV5-1 with TRBJ2-1; 8 bases fit TRBD2. This CDR3 has 16 amino acids. V was clipped by 0 bases and J by 0 bases; unmatched bases: 2. CDR1 and CDR2 from the germline V gene are SGHRS and YFSETQ.

The gene calls are TRBV9 and TRBJ2-4, with D maybe TRBD1 (5 bases). Near its end, the DNA agrees better with TRBJ2-5, so the J call may be wrong. Germline lookup yields CDR1 SGDLS and CDR2 YYNGEE. The CDR3 runs to 15 residues. CDR3 region: CASSAEFQGLGTQYF. The CDR3 DNA is TGTGCCAGCAGCGCCGAGTTTCAGGGCTTGGGGACCCAGTACTTC.